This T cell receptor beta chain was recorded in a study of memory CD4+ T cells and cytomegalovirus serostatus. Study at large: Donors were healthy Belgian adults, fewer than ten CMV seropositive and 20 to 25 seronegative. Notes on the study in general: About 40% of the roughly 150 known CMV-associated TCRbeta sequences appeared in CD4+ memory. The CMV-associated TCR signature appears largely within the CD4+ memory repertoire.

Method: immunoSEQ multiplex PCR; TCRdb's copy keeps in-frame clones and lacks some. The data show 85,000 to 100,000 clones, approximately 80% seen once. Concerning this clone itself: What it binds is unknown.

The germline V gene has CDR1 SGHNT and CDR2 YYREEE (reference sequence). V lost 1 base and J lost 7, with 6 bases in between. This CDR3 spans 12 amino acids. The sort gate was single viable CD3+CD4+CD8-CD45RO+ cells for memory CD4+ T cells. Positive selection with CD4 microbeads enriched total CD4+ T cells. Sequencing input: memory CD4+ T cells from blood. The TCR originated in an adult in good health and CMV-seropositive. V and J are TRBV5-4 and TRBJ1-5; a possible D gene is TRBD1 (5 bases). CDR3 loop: CASSLPGQPQHF. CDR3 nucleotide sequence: TGTGCCAGCAGCTTGCCAGGGCAGCCCCAGCATTTT. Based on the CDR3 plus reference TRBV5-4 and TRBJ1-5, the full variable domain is ETGVTQSPTHLIKTRGQQVTLRCSSQSGHNTVSWYQQALGQGPQFIFQYYREEENGRGNFPPRFSGLQFPNYSSELNVNALELDDSALYLCASSLPGQPQHFGDGTRLSIL.